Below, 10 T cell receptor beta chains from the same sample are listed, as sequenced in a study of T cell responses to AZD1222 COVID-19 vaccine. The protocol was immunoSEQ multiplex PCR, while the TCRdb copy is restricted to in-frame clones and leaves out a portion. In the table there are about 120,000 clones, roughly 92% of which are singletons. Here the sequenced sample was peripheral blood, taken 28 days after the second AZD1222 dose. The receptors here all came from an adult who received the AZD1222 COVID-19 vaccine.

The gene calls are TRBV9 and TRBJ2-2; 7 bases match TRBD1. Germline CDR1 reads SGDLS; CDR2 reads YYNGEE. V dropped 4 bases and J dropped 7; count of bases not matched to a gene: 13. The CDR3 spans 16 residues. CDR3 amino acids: CASSTRQGSLDGELFF. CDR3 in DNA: TGTGCCAGCAGCACCCGACAGGGTAGTTTGGACGGGGAGCTGTTTTTT.

The CDR3 is CASSPLMQGDEQFF. The CDR3 DNA sequence: TGTGCCAGCTCACCACTGATGCAGGGGGATGAGCAGTTCTTC. V and J are TRBV18 and TRBJ2-1; 7 bases are shared with TRBD1. Germline loops: CDR1 KGHSH, CDR2 LQKENI. The J segment lost 8 bases and the V segment lost 1 base, leaving 5 bases of the junction unmatched. This CDR3 comprises 14 residues.

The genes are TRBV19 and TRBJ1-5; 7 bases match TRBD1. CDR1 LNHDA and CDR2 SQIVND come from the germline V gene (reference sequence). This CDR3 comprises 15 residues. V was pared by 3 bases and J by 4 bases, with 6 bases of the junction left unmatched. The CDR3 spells CASSMEGAVNQPQHF. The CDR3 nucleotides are TGTGCCAGTAGTATGGAGGGGGCGGTAAATCAGCCCCAGCATTTT.

CDR3 DNA: TGTGCCAGCTCATTTGACGGGAACACTGAAGCTTTCTTT. The encoded protein is CASSFDGNTEAFF. The chain is built from TRBV18 and TRBJ1-1; D is uncertain. The CDR3 sequence is 13 residues long. Trimming cost V 5 bases and J 1 base, with 8 bases left between them. Germline values: CDR1 KGHSH, CDR2 LQKENI.

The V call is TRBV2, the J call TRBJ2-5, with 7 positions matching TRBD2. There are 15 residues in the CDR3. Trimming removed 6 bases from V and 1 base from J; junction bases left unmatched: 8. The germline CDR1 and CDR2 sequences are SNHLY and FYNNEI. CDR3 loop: CASRGGLAVQETQYF. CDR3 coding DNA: TGTGCCAGCAGGGGAGGGCTAGCGGTCCAAGAGACCCAGTACTTC.

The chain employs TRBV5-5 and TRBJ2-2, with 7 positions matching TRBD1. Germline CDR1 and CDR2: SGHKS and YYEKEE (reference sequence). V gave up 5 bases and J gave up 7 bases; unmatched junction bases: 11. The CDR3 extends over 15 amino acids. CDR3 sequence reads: CASSPRTGWGGELFF. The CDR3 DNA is TGTGCCAGCAGTCCTCGGACAGGTTGGGGCGGGGAGCTGTTTTTT.

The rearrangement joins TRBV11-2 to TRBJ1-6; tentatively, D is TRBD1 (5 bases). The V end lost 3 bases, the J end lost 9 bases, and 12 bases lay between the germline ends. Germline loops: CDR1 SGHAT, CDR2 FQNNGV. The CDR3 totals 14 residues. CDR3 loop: CASSLGRDPSPLHF. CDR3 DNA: TGTGCCAGCAGCTTGGGACGGGACCCTTCACCCCTCCACTTT.

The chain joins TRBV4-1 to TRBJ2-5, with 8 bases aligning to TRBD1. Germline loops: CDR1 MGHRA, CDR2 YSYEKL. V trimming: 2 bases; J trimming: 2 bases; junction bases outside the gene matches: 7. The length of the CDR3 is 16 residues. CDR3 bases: TGCGCCAGCAGCCAACAAGGACAGGGCCCTCAAGAGACCCAGTACTTC. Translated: CASSQQGQGPQETQYF.

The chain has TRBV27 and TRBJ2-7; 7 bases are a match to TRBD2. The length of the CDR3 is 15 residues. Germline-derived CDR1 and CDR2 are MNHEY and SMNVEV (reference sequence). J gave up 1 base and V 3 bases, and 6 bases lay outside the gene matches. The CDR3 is CASSLGIAGSYEQYF. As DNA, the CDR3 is TGTGCCAGCAGTTTGGGGATAGCGGGTTCCTACGAGCAGTACTTC.

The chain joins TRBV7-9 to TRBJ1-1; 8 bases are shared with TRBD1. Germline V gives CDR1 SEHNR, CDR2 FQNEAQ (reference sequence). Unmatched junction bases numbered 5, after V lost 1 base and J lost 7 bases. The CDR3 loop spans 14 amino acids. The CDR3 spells CASSLGTGGIEAFF. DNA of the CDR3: TGTGCCAGCAGCTTAGGTACAGGGGGAATTGAAGCTTTCTTT.